The source of this T cell receptor (beta chain) is a study of Graves' ophthalmopathy and Graves' hyperthyroidism. This clonotype was counted at least ten times. Fresh peripheral blood, roughly 9.8 ml, was the PBMC source. RNA transcripts were the template, and TCR beta CDR3 regions were amplified from them. RT-PCR was first run with HTBI primers, then multiplex PCR in a second round. TCRdb re-analysed the multiplex PCR reads in MiXCR, keeping a single row per CDR3 protein. This table has a few hundred thousand distinct CDR3 sequences, 15% to 20% appearing once. The CDR3 has 15 residues. Looked up from germline, CDR1 is SGHVS and CDR2 is FNYEAQ. Trimming removed 5 bases from V and 5 bases from J, with 18 bases in between.

The receptor comes from an adult man with Graves' ophthalmopathy. The chain combines TRBV7-6 with TRBJ2-5; TRBD2 might be the D (5 bases). What was sequenced was peripheral blood. The chain's CDR3 is CASSRDEGAAETQYF. CDR3 DNA sequence: TGTGCCAGCAGCCGCGACGAGGGCGCAGCTGAGACCCAGTACTTC.